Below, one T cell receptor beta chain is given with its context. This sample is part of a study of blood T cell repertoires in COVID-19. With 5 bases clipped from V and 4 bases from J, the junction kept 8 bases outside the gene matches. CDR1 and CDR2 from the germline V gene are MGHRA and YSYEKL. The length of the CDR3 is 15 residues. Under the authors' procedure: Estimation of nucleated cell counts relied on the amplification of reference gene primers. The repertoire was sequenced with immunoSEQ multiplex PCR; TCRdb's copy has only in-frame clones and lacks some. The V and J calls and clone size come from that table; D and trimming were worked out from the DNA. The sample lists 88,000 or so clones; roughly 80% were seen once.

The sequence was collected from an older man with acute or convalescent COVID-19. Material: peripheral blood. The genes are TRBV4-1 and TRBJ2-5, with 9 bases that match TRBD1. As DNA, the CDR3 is TGCGCCAGCAGCTCCAGACAGGGGGGGGGAGAGACCCAGTACTTC. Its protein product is CASSSRQGGGETQYF.